Listed here are 22 T cell receptor beta chains from one sample, sequenced in a study of T cell repertoires in cytomegalovirus infection. TCRdb used MiXCR to reprocess the reads, holding one entry per CDR3 protein. Among fewer than 350,000 distinct CDR3 sequences listed, 25% to 35% were seen once. No antigens are known for them. The material was cultured PBMCs, obtained from culture after CMV antigen stimulation. These receptor sequences come from a human donor in good health (CMV status not recorded). Some clones in this sample may be carry-over from other donors' samples.

The chain carries TRBV9 and TRBJ1-5; D possibly corresponds to TRBD1 (5 bases). Germline lookup yields CDR1 SGDLS and CDR2 YYNGEE. CDR3 length: 14 amino acids. Trimming removed 3 bases from V and 0 bases from J, with 7 bases in between. The CDR3 protein is CASSGDHSNQPQHF. CDR3 DNA sequence: TGTGCCAGCAGCGGGGACCATAGCAATCAGCCCCAGCATTTT.

This clonotype was found a few times. The V gene is TRBV28, the J gene TRBJ2-1; 16 nucleotides align to TRBD2. This CDR3 contains 18 residues. The V and J ends lost 6 bases and 0 bases, in that order; junction bases with no gene match: 5. The germline V gene encodes CDR1 MDHEN and CDR2 SYDVKM. CDR3 region: CASRGTSGRASSYNEQFF. In nucleotides, the CDR3 is TGTGCCAGCAGAGGGACTAGCGGGAGGGCTAGCTCCTACAATGAGCAGTTCTTC. Using reference TRBV28 and TRBJ2-1 for the parts outside the CDR3, the full variable domain is DVKVTQSSRYLVKRTGEKVFLECVQDMDHENMFWYRQDPGLGLRLIYFSYDVKMKEKGDIPEGYSVSREKKERFSLILESASTNQTSMYLCASRGTSGRASSYNEQFFGPGTRLTVL.

The rearrangement uses TRBV12-3 or TRBV12-4 and TRBJ1-1; D is perhaps TRBD1 (5 bases). The CDR3 length is 13 residues. Trimming took 6 bases from V and 10 from J, leaving 18 bases between them. The CDR3 is CASSPGGGLGAFF. CDR3 DNA: TGTGCCAGCAGCCCGGGCGGGGGGTTAGGAGCTTTCTTT.

This chain connects TRBV12-3 or TRBV12-4 to TRBJ2-5, with D perhaps TRBD2 (7 bases). The CDR3 sequence is 14 residues long. Between the trimmed V and J ends, which lost 6 bases and 4 bases, there was a span of 15 bases. CDR3 residues: CASSQSGGTETQYF. CDR3 sequence (DNA): TGTGCCAGCAGCCAGTCGGGGGGCACAGAGACCCAGTACTTC.

Ten or more counts support this clonotype. The rearrangement joins TRBV7-8 to TRBJ2-1; D may be TRBD1 (6 bases). The germline gives CDR1 SGHVS, CDR2 FQNEAQ. The CDR3 spans 13 residues. The V gene lost 5 bases and the J gene lost 7 bases, with 12 bases spanning the gap. DNA of the CDR3: TGTGCCAGCAGCCCAATACAGGGAAATGAGCAGTTCTTC. Translation gives CASSPIQGNEQFF.

This clonotype has just a few counts. This chain uses TRBV15 with TRBJ2-7; 7 bases fit TRBD1. Germline CDR1 LNHNV, CDR2 YYDKDF (reference sequence). This CDR3 comprises 15 residues. With 3 bases clipped from V and 3 bases from J, the junction kept 8 bases outside the gene matches. CDR3 loop: CATSSPGQLIYEQYF. The DNA for the CDR3 is TGTGCCACCAGCAGCCCGGGACAGTTAATCTACGAGCAGTACTTC.

This clonotype was detected a few times. V is TRBV7-8 and J is TRBJ2-2, with D possibly TRBD2 on 6 matching bases. The germline gives CDR1 SGHVS, CDR2 FQNEAQ. V was trimmed by 2 bases and J by 3 bases, leaving 7 bases between them. The CDR3 is 14 amino acids. CDR3 protein: CASSLWRDTGELFF. CDR3 nucleotide sequence: TGTGCCAGCAGCTTATGGAGGGACACCGGGGAGCTGTTTTTT.

The V call is TRBV7-3, the J call TRBJ1-2; a possible D gene is TRBD1 (5 bases). The CDR3 sequence is 15 residues long. V shed 5 bases and J shed 7 bases, with 20 bases lying between them. The V gene's germline CDR1 is SGHTA and CDR2 FQGTGA. The CDR3 DNA sequence: TGTGCCAGCAGCCCATCGTACAGGCCCCTCGGTGGCTACACCTTC. Translation gives CASSPSYRPLGGYTF.

As for this clonotype: At one of its ends the junction is not consistent with the germline gene, which may arise from a read error. The rearrangement uses TRBV7-9 and TRBJ2-7; unclear D gene. Germline values: CDR1 SEHNR, CDR2 FQNEAQ (reference sequence). The CDR3 sequence is 16 residues long. CDR3 DNA: TGTGCCGGCAGCATTTCCGGTGGTGACTTGACCTACGAGCAGTACTTC. It yields the protein CAGSISGGDLTYEQYF. The full variable domain, its missing parts supplied by reference TRBV7-9 and TRBJ2-7, is DTGVSQNPRHKITKRGQNVTFRCDPISEHNRLYWYRQTLGQGPEFLTYFQNEAQLEKSRLLSDRFSAERPKGSFSTLEIQRTEQGDSAMYLCAGSISGGDLTYEQYFGPGTRLTVT.

This clonotype was detected only a few times. The chain employs TRBV30 and TRBJ1-1, with D perhaps matching TRBD1 (5 bases). CDR1 and CDR2 from the germline V gene are GTSNPN and SVGIG (reference sequence). V was cut by 7 bases and J by 3 bases, with 15 bases left in between. The CDR3 is made up of 13 amino acids. The CDR3 reads CASSGESDTEAFF. CDR3 DNA sequence: TGTGCCTCTTCGGGGGAGTCGGACACTGAAGCTTTCTTT.

This chain connects TRBV11-1 to TRBJ1-6; no clear D gene. Germline-derived CDR1 and CDR2 are SGHAT and FQDESV (reference sequence). The V and J ends lost 1 base and 10 bases respectively, with 8 bases between them. The CDR3 contains 13 residues. As DNA, the CDR3 is TGTGCCAGCAGCTTAGAGTTCAAGTCACCCCTCCACTTT. This translates into CASSLEFKSPLHF.

This chain connects TRBV24-1 to TRBJ1-4; D is uncertain. This CDR3 comprises 17 residues. Deletions cut 4 bases from V and 3 bases from J, with 17 bases between. CDR1 KGHDR and CDR2 SFDVKD come from the germline V gene. The CDR3 is CATSDLTTWAANEKLFF. For the CDR3, the DNA is TGTGCCACCAGTGACCTGACCACCTGGGCAGCTAATGAAAAACTGTTTTTT.

In this sample, this clonotype turned up once. This rearrangement joins TRBV5-4 to TRBJ2-5, with 14 bases matching TRBD2. CDR3 length: 16 amino acids. Losses at the gene ends were 3 bases for V and 4 bases for J; bases not matched to a gene: 5. CDR1 is SGHNT, CDR2 YYREEE, per germline (reference sequence). This CDR3 is CASSSGLAGARETQYF. The DNA for the CDR3 is TGTGCCAGCAGCTCGGGACTAGCGGGAGCGAGAGAGACCCAGTACTTC.

Only a few counts were recorded for this clonotype. The V and J genes are TRBV28 and TRBJ2-1; D unresolved. V was clipped by 6 bases and J by 0 bases, with 12 bases between them. This CDR3 is built from 15 residues. Germline V gene sequence: CDR1 MDHEN, CDR2 SYDVKM. DNA of the CDR3: TGTGCCAGCAGCCCCGGCAGTCTCTCCTACAATGAGCAGTTCTTC. Its protein is CASSPGSLSYNEQFF.

The chain links TRBV19 to TRBJ2-7; 10 bases align to TRBD1. CDR1 and CDR2 from the germline V gene are LNHDA and SQIVND (reference sequence). V lost 1 base and J lost 0; bases outside the gene matches: 3. This CDR3 is built from 16 residues. CDR3 DNA sequence: TGTGCCAGTAGTATAGCCCGGACAGGGGGCTCCTACGAGCAGTACTTC. Translation gives CASSIARTGGSYEQYF.

The chain links TRBV12-3 or TRBV12-4 to TRBJ2-2; D uncertain. Trimming shortened V by 5 bases and J by 11 bases, and 12 bases separated the two germline ends. CDR3 length: 12 residues. The CDR3 sequence is CASSLNTAELFF. The DNA for the CDR3 is TGTGCCAGCAGTCTTAACACTGCTGAGCTGTTTTTT.

The chain uses TRBV15 and TRBJ1-5, with 7 bases that match TRBD1. The junction had 7 bases not matched to a gene; V was cut back by 5 bases and J by 0 bases. The CDR3 runs to 16 residues. Germline V gene data show CDR1 as LNHNV and CDR2 as YYDKDF (reference sequence). CDR3 coding DNA: TGTGCCACCAGCGCCCCCGGGACAGATAGCAATCAGCCCCAGCATTTT. Translated: CATSAPGTDSNQPQHF.

This clonotype was detected a few times. The chain links TRBV18 to TRBJ2-1; 8 bases fit TRBD2. Trimming removed 9 bases from V and 5 bases from J; junction bases left unmatched: 9. The CDR3 is 14 amino acids. Germline V CDR1 and CDR2: KGHSH, LQKENI. CDR3 residues: CASSPLAGDNEQFF. The CDR3 coding sequence is TGTGCCAGTAGTCCTCTAGCGGGTGACAATGAGCAGTTCTTC.

This chain connects TRBV27 to TRBJ2-4; D remains unclear. Germline loops: CDR1 MNHEY, CDR2 SMNVEV (reference sequence). The CDR3 runs 14 residues. The V end lost 3 bases, the J end lost 3 bases, and 9 bases lay between the germline ends. CDR3 sequence: CASSLGVGKNIQYF. In nucleotides, the CDR3 is TGTGCCAGCAGTTTGGGCGTTGGCAAAAACATTCAGTACTTC.

At least ten counts were recorded for this clonotype. The chain combines TRBV7-9 with TRBJ2-6; D is unresolved. CDR1 and CDR2 (germline): SEHNR, FQNEAQ (reference sequence). V lost 5 bases and J lost 0, with 14 bases in between. This CDR3 region has 17 residues. Here the CDR3 reads CASSPPFRHSGANVLTF. The CDR3 DNA reads TGTGCCAGCAGCCCCCCCTTCCGGCACTCTGGGGCCAACGTCCTGACTTTC.

This clonotype was counted a few times. The chain is built from TRBV19 and TRBJ1-2; D possibly corresponds to TRBD1 (5 bases). Germline CDR1 and CDR2: LNHDA and SQIVND (reference sequence). Trimming left V 3 bases short and J 7 bases short, with 30 bases between. This CDR3 contains 19 residues. The CDR3 reads CASSIRTWDSMRLQGGYTF. The CDR3, as DNA: TGTGCCAGTAGTATTCGGACCTGGGACTCTATGAGGTTACAAGGTGGCTACACCTTC.

The rearrangement links TRBV25-1 to TRBJ2-7; 10 bases agree with TRBD1. The CDR3 is 14 amino acids. With V trimmed by 4 bases and J by 2 bases, 2 bases remained unmatched. CDR1 is MGHDK, CDR2 SYGVNS, per germline. The DNA for the CDR3 is TGTGCCAGCAGTGGGACAGGGGGTCCCTACGAGCAGTACTTC. It encodes CASSGTGGPYEQYF.